The entry that follows covers one T cell receptor (beta chain) sequence. The target antigen is unknown. This CDR3 spans 17 amino acids. The ends were cut back, 3 bases at V and 0 bases at J, with 15 bases in the middle. The germline V gene has CDR1 KGHSH and CDR2 LQKENI. As for time point: newly diagnosed GD, antithyroid drugs for less than 3 months. PBMC RNA was the source of the TCR library. This entry comes from a study of regulatory T cells in long-lasting Graves disease. CDR3-region Arm-PCR and iRepertoire HTBI primers produced the TCR beta libraries. TCRdb reanalysed the multiplex PCR reads using MiXCR and keeps one entry per CDR3 protein. The profile shows about 440,000 distinct CDR3 sequences, about 16% of them singletons. Regarding the study as a whole: Newly diagnosed patients had higher TCR diversity than persistent Graves' patients did. The researchers studied only peripheral blood, not thyroid tissue. Gene preferences differed: TRBV28, TRBJ1-2, TRBJ2-5 in persistent cases.

These same records also appear under a second study, on T cells in Graves' hyperthyroidism and ophthalmopathy. That work adds: First-round RT-PCR of the TCR CDR3 relied on the HTBI primer set.

The sample was peripheral blood mononuclear cells (PBMCs), taken at new diagnosis, from a patient treated with antithyroid drugs. The chain joins TRBV18 to TRBJ2-1; perhaps TRBD2 as D (6 bases). This sequence originates from a woman aged 25 to 45 with Graves disease. The CDR3 sequence is CASSPMPEGSSYNEQFF. CDR3 coding DNA: TGTGCCAGCTCACCGATGCCGGAGGGGAGCTCCTACAATGAGCAGTTCTTC.